The rows below give T cell receptor beta chains drawn from one sample of a study of response to subunit inactivated influenza vaccine. MiXCR was run by TCRdb on the RT-PCR reads, yielding one entry per CDR3 protein. Here the sample spans around 300,000 distinct CDR3 sequences, 22% being singletons. The source material was PBMCs from blood, sampled about 20 months after vaccination. The receptors come from a man between 50 and 70 years old who received an inactivated influenza vaccine. Each CDR3 is given with its conserved first and last residue. The order of the fields is J gene, V gene, CDR3 protein.

>TRBJ1-1|TRBV12-3/TRBV12-4
CASSGQGAVEAFF
>TRBJ1-1|TRBV7-2
CASSLSWRTEAFF
>TRBJ1-5|TRBV20-1
CSARRSGTSNQPQHF
>TRBJ2-7|TRBV4-2
CASSQDKLAGPYEQYF
>TRBJ2-3|TRBV5-1
CASATGVADTQYF
>TRBJ2-7|TRBV4-3
CASSHAPDYEQYF
>TRBJ1-5|TRBV6-2/TRBV6-3
CASKLWGDSNQPQHF
>TRBJ1-3|TRBV6-5
CASSYTRPGQSTGNTIYF
>TRBJ2-7|TRBV29-1
CSVWTGGSYEQYF
>TRBJ2-7|TRBV4-1
CASSPSGLFPYEQYF
>TRBJ2-1|TRBV12-3/TRBV12-4
CASRPGLAGKYNEQFF
>TRBJ1-2|TRBV12-3/TRBV12-4
CASSLTVYGYTF
>TRBJ1-5|TRBV18
CASSPSRGHQPQHF
>TRBJ2-4|TRBV25-1
CASSVDRDGNIQYF
>TRBJ2-2|TRBV15
CATSRDIAGTGELFF
>TRBJ1-2|TRBV29-1
CSVASTGGSVGYTF
>TRBJ2-3|TRBV24-1
CATSESGDTQYF
>TRBJ1-2|TRBV12-3/TRBV12-4
CASSTTGSLGYTF
>TRBJ1-5|TRBV27
CASSEKRDGIPNSNQPQHF
>TRBJ1-5|TRBV10-3
CAISEIDRRNQPQHF
>TRBJ2-2|TRBV12-3/TRBV12-4
CASSPWGTVTGELFF
>TRBJ2-1|TRBV19
CASSTRFQNEQFF
>TRBJ2-5|TRBV20-1
CSPQRELGETQYF
>TRBJ1-1|TRBV3-1
CASSQAQGLAAFF
>TRBJ1-5|TRBV5-1
CASSPDHNNQPQHF
>TRBJ2-5|TRBV29-1
CSVVGSGGETQYF
>TRBJ2-5|TRBV29-1
CSVIRVKETQYF
>TRBJ1-3|TRBV7-8
CASSSLGRASGNTIYF
>TRBJ1-4|TRBV12-3/TRBV12-4
CASSLGSTNEKLFF
>TRBJ2-2|TRBV7-2
CASRQGLGGELFF
>TRBJ1-5|TRBV7-8
CASSLRDRGVTGNQPQHF
>TRBJ2-1|TRBV12-3/TRBV12-4
CASSRRTFSYNEQFF
>TRBJ2-3|TRBV11-1
CASSAPGLAGAHTDTQYF
>TRBJ2-2|TRBV5-1
CASRPGDTGELFF